Sequencing of this TCR beta chain was carried out in a study of patients and donors after allogeneic stem cell transplantation. In TCRdb, the RT-PCR reads were re-called with MiXCR into one record per CDR3 protein. The sample has about a million distinct CDR3 sequences; around 17% are singletons. This CDR3 has 10 residues. This clonotype originated in a human donor who was either an allogeneic HSCT recipient or a stem cell or donor lymphocyte infusion donor (not recorded which). It is not recorded whose cells these are; they may come from a transplant donor. The source material was blood, either unsorted or a sorted T cell fraction (not recorded which). The chain has TRBV21-1 and TRBJ1-1; no DNA check was done on the table's D call, TRBD1. TRBV21-1 is a known pseudogene. CDR3 protein: CASTKGEAFF. CDR3 bases: TGTGCCAGCACGAAGGGGGAAGCTTTCTTT.